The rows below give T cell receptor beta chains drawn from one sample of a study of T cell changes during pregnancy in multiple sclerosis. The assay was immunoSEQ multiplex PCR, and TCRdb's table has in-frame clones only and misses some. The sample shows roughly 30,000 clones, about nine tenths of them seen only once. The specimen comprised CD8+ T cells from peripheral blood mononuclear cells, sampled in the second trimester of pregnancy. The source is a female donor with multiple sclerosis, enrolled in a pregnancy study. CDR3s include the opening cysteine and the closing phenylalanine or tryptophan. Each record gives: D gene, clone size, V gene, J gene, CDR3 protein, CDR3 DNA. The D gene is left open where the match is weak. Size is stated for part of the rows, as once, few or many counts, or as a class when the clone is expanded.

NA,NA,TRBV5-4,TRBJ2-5,CASSLGVASQETQYF,TGTGCCAGCAGCTTGGGAGTAGCGAGCCAAGAGACCCAGTACTTC
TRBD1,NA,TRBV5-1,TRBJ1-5,CASSFQGGQPQHF,TGCGCCAGCAGCTTCCAGGGGGGTCAGCCCCAGCATTTT
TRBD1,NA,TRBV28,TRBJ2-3,CASSRTGGLDTQYF,TGTGCCAGCAGTAGGACAGGGGGTTTAGATACGCAGTATTTT
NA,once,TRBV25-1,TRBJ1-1,CASSLGVIGAFF,TGTGCCAGCAGCTTAGGGGTAATCGGGGCTTTCTTT
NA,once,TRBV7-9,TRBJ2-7,CASTSLDEQYF,TGTGCCAGCACCTCACTAGACGAGCAGTACTTC
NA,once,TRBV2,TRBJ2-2,CASSLRGGTGELFF,TGTGCCAGCAGCCTCAGAGGAGGTACCGGGGAGCTGTTTTTT
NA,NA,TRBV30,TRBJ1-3,CAWSVRNTIYF,TGTGCCTGGAGTGTCCGGAACACCATATATTTT
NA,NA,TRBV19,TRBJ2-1,CASSRSGSNEQFF,TGTGCCAGTAGCCGCAGCGGCAGCAATGAGCAGTTCTTC
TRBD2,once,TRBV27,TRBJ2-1,CASSLYGRLTYNEQFF,TGTGCCAGCAGTTTATACGGGAGGCTAACCTACAATGAGCAGTTCTTC
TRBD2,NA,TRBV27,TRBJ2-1,CASSFGGGGRNEQFF,TGTGCCAGCAGTTTTGGGGGGGGAGGGCGTAATGAGCAGTTCTTC
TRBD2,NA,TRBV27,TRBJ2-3,CASREAGGPDTQYF,TGTGCCAGCAGGGAAGCGGGAGGGCCAGATACGCAGTATTTT
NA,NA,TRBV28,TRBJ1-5,CASREAGLEQPQHF,TGTGCCAGCAGGGAAGCAGGACTCGAACAGCCCCAGCATTTT
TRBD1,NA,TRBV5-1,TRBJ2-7,CASSPGQGAREQYF,TGCGCCAGCAGCCCGGGACAGGGGGCAAGAGAGCAGTACTTC
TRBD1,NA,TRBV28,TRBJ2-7,CASRGTGYEQYF,TGTGCCAGCAGGGGGACAGGGTACGAGCAGTACTTC
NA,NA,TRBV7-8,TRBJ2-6,CASSLALPGGANVLTF,TGTGCCAGCAGCTTAGCTCTCCCCGGTGGGGCCAACGTCCTGACTTTC
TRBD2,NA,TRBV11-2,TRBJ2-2,CASSSYLSGRAGELFF,TGTGCCAGCAGCTCATACCTTAGCGGGAGGGCCGGGGAGCTGTTTTTT
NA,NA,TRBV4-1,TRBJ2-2,CASSLVYRVRTGELFF,TGCGCCAGCAGCCTAGTTTATCGGGTCAGAACCGGGGAGCTGTTTTTT
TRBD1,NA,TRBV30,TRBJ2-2,CAWGWGQVFTGELFF,TGTGCCTGGGGGTGGGGACAGGTCTTCACCGGGGAGCTGTTTTTT
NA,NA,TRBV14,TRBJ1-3,CASSQAWGPGNTIYF,TGTGCCAGCAGCCAAGCTTGGGGGCCTGGAAACACCATATATTTT
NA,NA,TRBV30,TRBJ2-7,CAWGGWRGPEQYF,TGTGCCTGGGGGGGGTGGAGGGGGCCCGAGCAGTACTTC
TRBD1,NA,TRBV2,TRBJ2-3,CASSVDRGWTLNTDTQYF,TGTGCCAGCAGTGTTGACAGGGGCTGGACTCTTAACACAGATACGCAGTATTTT
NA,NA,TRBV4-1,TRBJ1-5,CASSQVGAHQPQHF,TGCGCCAGCAGCCAAGTGGGGGCACACCAGCCCCAGCATTTT
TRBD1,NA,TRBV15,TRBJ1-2,CATSRGTGGGVHGYTF,TGTGCCACCAGCCGCGGGACAGGGGGCGGAGTACACGGCTACACCTTC
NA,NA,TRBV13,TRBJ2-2,CASSFEAEGTGELFF,TGTGCCAGCAGCTTTGAAGCGGAAGGGACCGGGGAGCTGTTTTTT
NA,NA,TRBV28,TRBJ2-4,CASSSPWQAIAKNIQYF,TGTGCCAGCAGCTCCCCTTGGCAGGCGATAGCCAAAAACATTCAGTACTTC
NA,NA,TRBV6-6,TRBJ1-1,CASIAGGTEAFF,TGTGCCAGCATTGCCGGCGGGACTGAAGCTTTCTTT
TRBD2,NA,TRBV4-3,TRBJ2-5,CASSQAAGDPLETQYF,TGCGCCAGCAGCCAAGCGGCGGGAGATCCCCTGGAGACCCAGTACTTC
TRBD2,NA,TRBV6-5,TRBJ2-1,CASSYPLRGEQFF,TGTGCCAGCAGTTACCCGTTGCGGGGGGAGCAGTTCTTC
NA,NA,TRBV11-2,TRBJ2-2,CASSLRGFSENTGELFF,TGTGCCAGCAGCCTCCGGGGTTTTTCGGAAAACACCGGGGAGCTGTTTTTT
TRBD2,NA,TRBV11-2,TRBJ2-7,CASSFAPGGNFYEQYF,TGTGCCAGCAGCTTTGCTCCGGGAGGCAACTTCTACGAGCAGTACTTC
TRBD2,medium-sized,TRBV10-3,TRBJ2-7,CAISEMTSGRDEQYF,TGTGCCATCAGTGAGATGACTAGCGGGAGGGACGAGCAGTACTTC
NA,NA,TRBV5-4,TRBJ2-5,CASSLVSEPETQYF,TGTGCCAGCAGCTTGGTTTCGGAGCCAGAGACCCAGTACTTC
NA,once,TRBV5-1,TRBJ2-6,CASSLVPGLFSGANVLTF,TGCGCCAGCAGCTTGGTTCCGGGACTCTTCTCTGGGGCCAACGTCCTGACTTTC
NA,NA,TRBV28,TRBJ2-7,CASSFHGTLYEQYF,TGTGCCAGCAGTTTTCACGGGACTCTCTACGAGCAGTACTTC
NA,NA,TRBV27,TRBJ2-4,CASSLSSGRHIQYF,TGTGCCAGCAGTTTATCTTCGGGAAGGCACATTCAGTACTTC
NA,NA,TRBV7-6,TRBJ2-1,CASSLGRSEQFF,TGTGCCAGCAGCCTAGGGCGGAGTGAGCAGTTCTTC